Given below is one T cell receptor beta chain in context. This specimen belongs to a study of blood T cell repertoires in COVID-19. Study background: The cDNA or gDNA used as material had been derived from T cells, B-cell-depleted T cells, or PBMCs.

V was shortened by 0 bases and J by 0 bases, with 10 bases between the two germline ends. CDR3 size: 16 residues. Germline assignment: CDR1 SGHRS and CDR2 YFSETQ. Assay: immunoSEQ multiplex PCR; the TCRdb copy retains only in-frame clones and omits some. The sample contains some 60,000 clones, roughly 88% of which appear only once. Sequencing was carried out using peripheral blood. This receptor was taken from a man aged 55 to 69 with acute or convalescent COVID-19. J is TRBJ1-3 and V is TRBV5-1; D gene ambiguous. The CDR3 DNA reads as TGCGCCAGCAGCTTGGGGCAGAGACTCTCTGGAAACACCATATATTTT. It is translated as CASSLGQRLSGNTIYF.